These 21 T cell receptor beta chains came from one sample sequenced in a study of cytomegalovirus exposure and HLA in healthy donors. This table comes from immunoSEQ multiplex PCR, and its TCRdb copy is limited to in-frame clones, with some not included. The table includes under 140,000 clones, approximately 88% detected once. Sequencing was carried out using PBMCs. The receptors were sampled from a woman in her 30s in good health and CMV-seropositive.

V usage is TRBV4-3 and J usage is TRBJ1-2, with 7 bases aligning to TRBD1. Losses at the gene ends were 0 bases for V and 8 bases for J; bases not matched to a gene: 6. Germline V gene lookup returns CDR1 LGHNA and CDR2 YSLEER. CDR3 length: 14 amino acids. CDR3 sequence: CASSQEEGAMGYTF. The CDR3 DNA sequence: TGCGCCAGCAGCCAAGAGGAGGGGGCGATGGGCTACACCTTC.

Only a few counts were recorded for this clone. The chain has TRBV5-1 and TRBJ2-5; 10 nucleotides align to TRBD2. CDR3 size: 16 residues. The J segment lost 1 base and the V segment lost 0 bases, leaving 3 bases of the junction unmatched. Germline CDR1 SGHRS, CDR2 YFSETQ. This CDR3 is CASSLGASGGQETQYF. CDR3 in DNA: TGCGCCAGCAGCTTGGGGGCTAGCGGGGGCCAAGAGACCCAGTACTTC.

The V gene is TRBV5-4, the J gene TRBJ2-7, with D possibly TRBD1 on 7 matching bases. The CDR3 is 16 amino acids. CDR1 is SGHNT, CDR2 YYREEE, per germline (reference sequence). Trimming removed 3 bases at V and 5 bases at J, with 21 bases between. The CDR3 protein is CASSSPGRQGGNEQYF. Written as DNA, the CDR3 is TGTGCCAGCAGCTCGCCCGGCCGACAGGGAGGCAACGAGCAGTACTTC.

This chain joins TRBV29-1 and TRBJ2-7; TRBD2 agrees at 7 bases. The germline CDR1 and CDR2 sequences are SQVTM and ANQGSEA. The CDR3 consists of 13 residues. With 6 bases clipped from V and 4 bases from J, the junction kept 9 bases outside the gene matches. CDR3 sequence: CSVVGGSGYEQYF. In DNA form, the CDR3 reads TGCAGCGTAGTTGGCGGGAGTGGTTACGAGCAGTACTTC.

The chain links TRBV5-4 to TRBJ1-3, with D unresolved. Trimming shortened V by 4 bases and J by 0 bases, and 11 bases separated the two germline ends. Germline V gene data show CDR1 as SGHNT and CDR2 as YYREEE (reference sequence). This CDR3 is built from 15 residues. DNA of the CDR3: TGTGCCAGCAGCAGCGGACGGGACTCTGGAAACACCATATATTTT. It codes for CASSSGRDSGNTIYF.

The chain recombines TRBV5-1 with TRBJ2-3, with D uncertain. Trimming removed 2 bases from V and 2 bases from J, with 3 bases in between. The germline V gene has CDR1 SGHRS and CDR2 YFSETQ. The CDR3 is 12 amino acids. The CDR3 loop is CASSFNTDTQYF. CDR3 DNA sequence: TGCGCCAGCAGCTTTAACACAGATACGCAGTATTTT.

This clone was detected once. The V call is TRBV28, the J call TRBJ2-2; unclear D gene. Per the germline V gene, CDR1 is MDHEN and CDR2 is SYDVKM. The germline V and J ends were trimmed by 0 bases and 7 bases, with 6 bases remaining between them. The CDR3 length is 13 residues. CDR3 nucleotides: TGTGCCAGCAGTTTATGGCTAAGCGGGGAGCTGTTTTTT. Amino acids: CASSLWLSGELFF.

This clone was seen only once. The chain recombines TRBV30 with TRBJ2-1; D perhaps matches TRBD2 (5 bases). V was trimmed by 1 base and J by 2 bases, leaving 6 bases between them. The germline CDR1 and CDR2 sequences are GTSNPN and SVGIG (reference sequence). The CDR3 length is 13 residues. CDR3 in amino acids: CAWSAGTYNEQFF. CDR3 DNA: TGTGCCTGGAGTGCGGGAACCTACAATGAGCAGTTCTTC.

Concerning this clone: Distinct nucleotide sequences in the sample also encode this CDR3. The chain uses TRBV7-2 and TRBJ2-4, with D possibly being TRBD1 (6 bases). Germline CDR1 SGHTA, CDR2 FQGNSA. V dropped 1 base and J dropped 6 bases, with 7 bases sitting between them. This CDR3 has 13 residues. The CDR3: CASSLGGGNIQYF. CDR3 nucleotide sequence: TGTGCCAGCAGCTTAGGAGGGGGAAACATTCAGTACTTC. The full variable domain, completed using reference TRBV7-2 and TRBJ2-4, is GAGVSQSPSNKVTEKGKDVELRCDPISGHTALYWYRQSLGQGLEFLIYFQGNSAPDKSGLPSDRFSAERTGGSVSTLTIQRTQQEDSAVYLCASSLGGGNIQYFGAGTRLSVL.

The CDR3 bases are TGTGCCTGGAGTTATAGCGGCCTGGGAGATACGCAGTATTTT. Its translation is CAWSYSGLGDTQYF. The chain uses TRBV30 and TRBJ2-3, with D tentatively TRBD2 (6 bases). Germline loops: CDR1 GTSNPN, CDR2 SVGIG (reference sequence). The length of the CDR3 is 14 residues. The ends were cut back, 2 bases at V and 5 bases at J, with 14 bases in the middle.

This clone showed up just a few times. V gene TRBV4-1 combines with J gene TRBJ1-2; TRBD1 might be the D (5 bases). This CDR3 spans 13 amino acids. CDR1 and CDR2 (germline): MGHRA, YSYEKL. V gave up 3 bases and J gave up 5 bases, with 10 bases separating them. DNA of the CDR3: TGCGCCAGCAGCCAGGGGGGAGGTTATGGCTACACCTTC. This encodes CASSQGGGYGYTF.

V and J are TRBV6-1 and TRBJ2-4; no reliable D call. Germline V gene sequence: CDR1 MNHNS, CDR2 SASEGT. The V and J ends lost 3 bases and 7 bases respectively, with 19 bases between them. This CDR3 comprises 16 residues. CDR3 in amino acids: CASSEWVQGDGNIQYF. For the CDR3, the DNA is TGTGCCAGCAGTGAGTGGGTACAAGGCGACGGGAACATTCAGTACTTC.

The chain combines TRBV28 with TRBJ2-7, with D hard to call. Trimming left V 1 base short and J 5 bases short, with 9 bases between. The germline CDR1 and CDR2 sequences are MDHEN and SYDVKM. The length of the CDR3 is 13 residues. This CDR3 reads CASSLYGGHEQYF. For the CDR3, the DNA is TGTGCCAGCAGTTTATATGGTGGCCACGAGCAGTACTTC.

The chain uses TRBV6-1 and TRBJ1-5; D is undetermined. Germline V gene lookup returns CDR1 MNHNS and CDR2 SASEGT. The CDR3 extends over 14 amino acids. The V and J ends lost 1 base and 9 bases respectively, with 13 bases between them. The CDR3 here is CASSEDSTKTPQHF. The CDR3 DNA is TGTGCCAGCAGTGAAGACTCGACAAAAACGCCCCAGCATTTT.

This clone has a single count. The chain joins TRBV5-1 to TRBJ2-3, with 7 bases lining up with TRBD2. Germline assignment: CDR1 SGHRS and CDR2 YFSETQ. The CDR3 spans 15 residues. Trimming at V came to 4 bases and at J to 5 bases, leaving 10 bases not matched to a gene. This CDR3 reads CASSVGQPGGDTQYF. The DNA of the CDR3 is TGCGCCAGCAGCGTCGGACAACCGGGAGGAGATACGCAGTATTTT.

The chain recombines TRBV15 with TRBJ1-4, with 7 positions matching TRBD1. This CDR3 is built from 17 residues. Germline CDR1 and CDR2: LNHNV and YYDKDF (reference sequence). Trimming took 2 bases from V and 1 from J; bases not matched to a gene: 7. The CDR3 bases are TGTGCCACCAGCAGACCCGGACAGGTTCGAACTAATGAAAAACTGTTTTTT. It codes for CATSRPGQVRTNEKLFF.

The V call is TRBV29-1, the J call TRBJ1-1; D not resolved. Germline lookup yields CDR1 SQVTM and CDR2 ANQGSEA. The CDR3 covers 13 residues. Trimming removed 4 bases at V and 0 bases at J, with 9 bases between. CDR3 in amino acids: CSVGHGVNTEAFF. The CDR3 region has the DNA TGCAGCGTTGGACACGGTGTGAACACTGAAGCTTTCTTT.

In its sample, this clone was seen a few times. This chain connects TRBV6-5 to TRBJ2-7; 12 nucleotides line up with TRBD2. This CDR3 is 16 amino acids long. Germline CDR1 is MNHEY and CDR2 is SVGAGI. After removal of 2 bases from V and 0 bases from J, the junction contained 2 bases not matched to a gene. DNA for the CDR3: TGTGCCAGCAGTTACCGGACTAGCGGGAACTCCTACGAGCAGTACTTC. Encoded protein: CASSYRTSGNSYEQYF.

There are a few counts of this clone. The chain uses TRBV15 and TRBJ1-5; TRBD1 aligns across 9 bases. CDR1 LNHNV and CDR2 YYDKDF come from the germline V gene (reference sequence). This CDR3 has 15 residues. Trimming took 3 bases from V and 2 from J; bases not matched to a gene: 2. The CDR3 reads CATSRDRGRNQPQHF. The CDR3 region has the DNA TGTGCCACCAGCAGGGACAGGGGCCGCAATCAGCCCCAGCATTTT.

This clone was counted a single time. The chain uses TRBV11-2 and TRBJ1-1, with no clear D. V was clipped by 8 bases and J by 1 base, with 14 bases between them. The CDR3 contains 14 residues. From germline, CDR1 is SGHAT and CDR2 FQNNGV. CDR3 sequence reads: CASREISPNTEAFF. CDR3 in DNA: TGTGCCAGCCGGGAAATTTCCCCGAACACTGAAGCTTTCTTT.

The chain combines TRBV6-4 with TRBJ2-3, with 11 bases aligning to TRBD1. The length of the CDR3 is 16 residues. V lost 0 bases and J lost 4; bases outside the gene matches: 3. Germline assignment: CDR1 MRHNA and CDR2 SNTAGT. CDR3 coding DNA: TGTGCCAGCAGTGACTCGCCGGGACAGGGGGCAGATACGCAGTATTTT. This sequence encodes CASSDSPGQGADTQYF.